This T cell receptor (beta chain) appears in the sequencing data of a study of Ad26.COV2.S vaccination and SARS-CoV-2 variants. The protocol was immunoSEQ multiplex PCR, while the TCRdb copy is restricted to in-frame clones and leaves out a portion. The sample records 350,000 to 500,000 clones, 90% being singletons. Documented treatment: roughly 19 received Ad26.COV2.S at low or high dose, single or two shots; roughly five received placebo; per-sample allocation not given. Specimen acquisition occurred on day 63 following the initial vaccine or placebo injection. The sequence derives from a person aged 18-60 years who received the Ad26.COV2.S COVID-19 vaccine or a placebo. Sequences were derived from peripheral blood, sampled in a trial of Ad26.COV2.S vaccine versus placebo.

The DNA of the CDR3 is TGCGCCAGCAGCTCCCAAGGGGGCATTAATGAAAAACTGTTTTTT. Translated: CASSSQGGINEKLFF. The chain has TRBV5-1 and TRBJ1-4; 7 positions agree with TRBD1. The CDR3 spans 15 residues. CDR1 SGHRS and CDR2 YFSETQ come from the germline V gene. Unmatched junction bases numbered 6, after V lost 3 bases and J lost 4 bases.